The 13 T cell receptor beta chains in this list originate from one sample, sequenced in a study of blood T cell repertoires in COVID-19. Profiling relied on immunoSEQ multiplex PCR, and the TCRdb table lists in-frame clones only, not all of them. In the table there are around 140,000 clones, over 70% of which are singletons. Source material: peripheral blood. These receptor sequences come from a woman aged 55-69 years with acute or convalescent COVID-19.

This rearrangement joins TRBV30 to TRBJ1-2; 7 bases are a match to TRBD1. This CDR3 region has 13 residues. CDR1 is GTSNPN, CDR2 SVGIG, per germline (reference sequence). J was trimmed by 4 bases and V by 4 bases; bases with no gene match: 6. The CDR3 bases are TGTGCCTGGAACTCCCCAGGGGGCTATGGCTACACCTTC. It yields the protein CAWNSPGGYGYTF.

This chain joins TRBV6-2 or TRBV6-3 and TRBJ1-6; D is unresolved. The CDR3 is made up of 15 amino acids. Germline assignment: CDR1 MNHEY and CDR2 SVGEGT. V lost 0 bases and J 7 bases, leaving 10 bases between the germline ends. This chain's CDR3 is CASSYSGGYNSPLHF. As DNA, the CDR3 is TGTGCCAGCAGTTACTCGGGAGGGTACAATTCACCCCTCCACTTT.

The chain combines TRBV6-1 with TRBJ1-1; 9 bases line up with TRBD1. Germline V lookup: CDR1 MNHNS, CDR2 SASEGT. The trim removed 1 base at V and 11 bases at J, leaving 11 bases unmatched. CDR3 length: 15 residues. Here the CDR3 reads CASSEGGTGRLNAFF. The CDR3 region has the DNA TGTGCCAGCAGTGAAGGTGGGACAGGGAGACTGAATGCTTTCTTT.

The V call is TRBV27, the J call TRBJ1-1; D gene uncertain. The V gene's germline CDR1 is MNHEY and CDR2 SMNVEV (reference sequence). CDR3 length equals 14 residues. Trimming pared 5 bases from V and 1 base from J, leaving 11 bases between. The CDR3 spells CASSPLTGNTEAFF. The CDR3, as DNA: TGTGCCAGCAGTCCCCTGACGGGGAACACTGAAGCTTTCTTT.

The chain has TRBV28 and TRBJ2-4, with 14 nucleotides matching TRBD2. With V trimmed by 6 bases and J by 0 bases, 7 bases remained unmatched. Germline V gene lookup returns CDR1 MDHEN and CDR2 SYDVKM. The CDR3 spans 18 residues. The CDR3 nucleotides are TGTGCCAGCAGCCCGGGACTAGCGGGAGCCCTAGCCAAAAACATTCAGTACTTC. Its translation is CASSPGLAGALAKNIQYF.

This clone was observed many times. The chain links TRBV30 to TRBJ1-2; D is possibly TRBD1 (6 bases). CDR1 is GTSNPN, CDR2 SVGIG, per germline (reference sequence). V shed 1 base and J shed 2 bases, with 11 bases lying between them. The CDR3 totals 14 residues. The CDR3 here is CAWSATDRNYGYTF. Written as DNA, the CDR3 is TGTGCCTGGAGTGCTACAGACAGGAACTATGGCTACACCTTC. The complete variable domain, with remaining parts taken from reference TRBV30 and TRBJ1-2, reads SQTIHQWPATLVQPVGSPLSLECTVEGTSNPNLYWYRQAAGRGLQLLFYSVGIGQISSEVPQNLSASRPQDRQFILSSKKLLLSDSGFYLCAWSATDRNYGYTFGSGTRLTVV.

The rearrangement uses TRBV11-2 and TRBJ1-5; no definite D call. The CDR3 totals 12 residues. V was clipped by 4 bases and J by 3 bases, with 4 bases between them. Germline-derived CDR1 and CDR2 are SGHAT and FQNNGV. In DNA, the CDR3 is TGTGCCAGCAGCTCCTTCAATCAGCCCCAGCATTTT. It specifies CASSSFNQPQHF. Based on the CDR3 plus reference TRBV11-2 and TRBJ1-5, the full variable domain is EAGVAQSPRYKIIEKRQSVAFWCNPISGHATLYWYQQILGQGPKLLIQFQNNGVVDDSQLPKDRFSAERLKGVDSTLKIQPAKLEDSAVYLCASSSFNQPQHFGDGTRLSIL.

The rearrangement joins TRBV5-1 to TRBJ2-7; D gene uncertain. There are 14 residues in the CDR3. Trimming removed 0 bases from V and 3 bases from J, with 10 bases in between. CDR1 is SGHRS, CDR2 YFSETQ, per germline. The chain's CDR3 is CASSLEITSYEQYF. CDR3 coding DNA: TGCGCCAGCAGCTTGGAGATTACCAGCTACGAGCAGTACTTC. The variable domain in full, with the rest retrieved from reference TRBV5-1 and TRBJ2-7, is KAGVTQTPRYLIKTRGQQVTLSCSPISGHRSVSWYQQTPGQGLQFLFEYFSETQRNKGNFPGRFSGRQFSNSRSEMNVSTLELGDSALYLCASSLEITSYEQYFGPGTRLTVT.

DNA of the CDR3: TGTGCCAGCAGCGACCCGCTAGTTCCTGAGCAGTTCTTC. It translates to CASSDPLVPEQFF. The chain couples TRBV5-4 to TRBJ2-1; unclear D gene. CDR3 length: 13 residues. Germline loops: CDR1 SGHNT, CDR2 YYREEE (reference sequence). V lost 4 bases and J 9 bases, leaving 14 bases between the germline ends.

V is TRBV5-1 and J is TRBJ1-1; possible D gene TRBD1, 6 bases. Germline values: CDR1 SGHRS, CDR2 YFSETQ. The CDR3 extends over 14 amino acids. The germline V and J ends were trimmed by 3 bases and 4 bases, with 13 bases remaining between them. This chain's CDR3 is CASSWDTRGTEAFF. The CDR3 bases are TGCGCCAGCAGCTGGGACACGAGGGGCACTGAAGCTTTCTTT.

V is TRBV7-6 and J is TRBJ2-5; possibly TRBD2 for D (6 bases). The length of the CDR3 is 16 residues. Germline CDR1 reads SGHVS; CDR2 reads FNYEAQ. V was trimmed by 2 bases and J by 1 base, leaving 14 bases between them. DNA of the CDR3: TGTGCCAGCAGCTTAACGGGACTTGTTATCCAAGAGACCCAGTACTTC. It translates to CASSLTGLVIQETQYF.

Concerning this clone: The sample has other DNA sequences that encode this CDR3 too. J is TRBJ2-5 and V is TRBV20-1; a possible D gene is TRBD1 (6 bases). V lost 3 bases and J lost 2, with 7 bases in between. CDR3 length: 12 residues. Per the germline V gene, CDR1 is DFQATT and CDR2 is SNEGSKA (reference sequence). This chain's CDR3 is CSASGQQETQYF. In DNA, the CDR3 is TGCAGTGCTAGTGGACAGCAAGAGACCCAGTACTTC.

The V gene is TRBV6-2 or TRBV6-3, the J gene TRBJ2-3; 16 bases fit TRBD2. With V trimmed by 5 bases and J by 8 bases, 10 bases remained unmatched. From germline, CDR1 is MNHEY and CDR2 SVGEGT. This CDR3 spans 17 amino acids. The CDR3 DNA reads TGTGCCAGCAGTAAGGGACTAGCGGGAGGGCCGTTCAGTACGCAGTATTTT. Translation gives CASSKGLAGGPFSTQYF.